Each of the 5 T cell receptor beta chains below was sequenced from the same sample in a study of blood T cell repertoires in COVID-19. TCRdb's copy holds only in-frame clones and misses some; the assay was immunoSEQ multiplex PCR. Seen here are approximately 180,000 clones, roughly nine tenths observed once, and the top ten hold roughly 2.4%. The sequenced material came from PBMCs or T cells enriched from blood (not recorded which). These receptors all stem from a middle-aged woman with acute COVID-19.

The chain uses TRBV5-6 and TRBJ2-5; tentative D call: TRBD2 (5 bases). This CDR3 is built from 16 residues. Trimming pared 0 bases from V and 4 bases from J, leaving 16 bases between. Germline-derived CDR1 and CDR2 are SGHDT and YYEEEE. CDR3 DNA sequence: TGTGCCAGCAGCTTGGAGGTGGGTTATGGAGGAGAGACCCAGTACTTC. Protein sequence: CASSLEVGYGGETQYF.

This chain uses TRBV9 with TRBJ2-3; D may be TRBD2 (6 bases). The CDR3 runs 16 residues. With 0 bases removed from V and 2 bases from J, the gap between germline ends came to 13 bases. Germline V gene lookup returns CDR1 SGDLS and CDR2 YYNGEE. CDR3 nucleotides: TGTGCCAGCAGCGTAGAACTAGCTACGTTCACAGATACGCAGTATTTT. This translates into CASSVELATFTDTQYF.

This clone was counted a single time. The chain couples TRBV6-2 or TRBV6-3 to TRBJ2-3, with TRBD2 matching 8 bases. The CDR3 is made up of 16 amino acids. The trim removed 5 bases at V and 0 bases at J, leaving 7 bases unmatched. Germline-derived CDR1 and CDR2 are MNHEY and SVGEGT. Here the CDR3 reads CASSALAGGSTDTQYF. In DNA, the CDR3 is TGTGCCAGCAGTGCTTTGGCGGGGGGAAGCACAGATACGCAGTATTTT.

The chain couples TRBV11-3 to TRBJ2-7; D is possibly TRBD1 (5 bases). The V gene's germline CDR1 is SGHNT and CDR2 YENEEA. The CDR3 covers 13 residues. V was cut by 3 bases and J by 3 bases, with 9 bases left in between. CDR3 amino acids: CASSFGQDYEQYF. CDR3 coding DNA: TGTGCCAGCAGCTTTGGACAAGACTACGAGCAGTACTTC.

A single count supports this clone. CDR3 region: CASSRRGGQGYSPLHF. The CDR3 DNA reads TGCGCCAGCAGCCGTCGCGGGGGACAGGGATATTCACCCCTCCACTTT. This rearrangement joins TRBV4-1 to TRBJ1-6, with TRBD1 matching 9 bases. Germline CDR1 is MGHRA and CDR2 is YSYEKL. V gave up 4 bases and J gave up 8 bases; unmatched junction bases: 9. This CDR3 has 16 residues.